This T cell receptor beta chain was recorded in a study of T cell responses to AZD1222 COVID-19 vaccine. Sequencing used immunoSEQ multiplex PCR; TCRdb keeps in-frame clones, though not all of them. The table has 100,000 to 150,000 clones, roughly 93% seen once; the top ten hold 5% to 6.5%. CDR1 is KGHSH, CDR2 LQKENI, per germline. CDR3 length equals 15 residues. The germline V and J ends were trimmed by 1 base and 2 bases, with 9 bases remaining between them. Material: peripheral blood, obtained on day 0 of AZD1222 vaccination. The rearrangement links TRBV18 to TRBJ1-3; D call uncertain. The receptor was isolated from an adult in good health. In DNA form, the CDR3 reads TGTGCCAGCTCACCACAATCCGTCCCTGGAAACACCATATATTTT. It specifies CASSPQSVPGNTIYF.